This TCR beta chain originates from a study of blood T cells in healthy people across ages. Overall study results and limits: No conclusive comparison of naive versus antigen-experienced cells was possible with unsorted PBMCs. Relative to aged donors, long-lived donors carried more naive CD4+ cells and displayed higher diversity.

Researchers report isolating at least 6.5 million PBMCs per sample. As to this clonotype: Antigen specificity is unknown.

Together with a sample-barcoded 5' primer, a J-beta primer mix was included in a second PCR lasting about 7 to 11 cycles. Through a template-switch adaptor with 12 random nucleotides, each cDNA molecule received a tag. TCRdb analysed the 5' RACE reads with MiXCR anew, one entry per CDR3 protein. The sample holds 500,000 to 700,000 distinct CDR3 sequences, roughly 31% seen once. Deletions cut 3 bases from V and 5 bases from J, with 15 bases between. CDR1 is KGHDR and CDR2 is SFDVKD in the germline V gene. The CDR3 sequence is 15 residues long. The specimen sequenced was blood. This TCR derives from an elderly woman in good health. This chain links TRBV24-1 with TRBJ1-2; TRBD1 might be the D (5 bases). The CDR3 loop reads CATSDRQSGKYGYTF. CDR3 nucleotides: TGTGCCACCAGTGATCGACAGTCGGGGAAATATGGCTACACCTTC.